The 7 T cell receptor beta chains below all came from one sample that was sequenced in a study of CD8+CD57+ T cells in acquired aplastic anemia. Before being chosen for sequencing, patients had shown CD8+CD57+ cell expansion by flow cytometry. The use of genomic DNA as template underpinned the TCR beta VDJ and CDR3 profiling. TCRdb called the reads again in MiXCR, with one record for every CDR3 protein. The table has 160,000 or so distinct CDR3 sequences, 45% to 55% seen once. The sequencing sample was made of sorted CD4+, CD8+, or CD8+CD57+ T cells (not recorded which) from PBMCs. The receptors stem from a human donor with aplastic anemia.

This clonotype has more than one count but fewer than ten. V is TRBV27 and J is TRBJ2-2, with 9 bases that match TRBD2. CDR3 length: 17 residues. CDR1 is MNHEY and CDR2 is SMNVEV in the germline V gene (reference sequence). The ends lost 5 bases at V and 0 bases at J; junction bases unmatched: 7. As DNA, the CDR3 is TGTGCCAGCAGTCGGGGGCGGGAGGGCCCGAACACCGGGGAGCTGTTTTTT. It is translated as CASSRGREGPNTGELFF.

This clonotype was seen only once. The rearrangement links TRBV12-3 or TRBV12-4 to TRBJ1-1, with 10 bases matching TRBD1. The CDR3 contains 16 residues. V lost 5 bases to trimming and J lost 3 bases; unmatched junction nucleotides: 9. CDR3 region: CASSGDRGSRDTEAFF. CDR3 nucleotides: TGTGCCAGCAGTGGGGACAGGGGATCGAGGGACACTGAAGCTTTCTTT.

This clonotype has a handful of counts. The chain is built from TRBV11-1 and TRBJ1-5; D not resolved. TRBJ2-3 matches the DNA end more closely, so the J call is doubtful. The length of the CDR3 is 14 residues. Germline CDR1 reads SGHAT; CDR2 reads FQDESV (reference sequence). CDR3 residues: CASSLGQVNQPQYF. CDR3 in DNA: TGTGCCAGCAGCCTCGGGCAGGTAAATCAGCCCCAGTATTTT.

Many counts were recorded for this clonotype. CDR3 in amino acids: CASRRTSVGYEQYF. CDR3 in DNA: TGTGCCAGCAGACGGACTAGCGTGGGCTACGAGCAGTACTTC. The V call is TRBV27, the J call TRBJ2-7, with TRBD2 matching 9 bases. The CDR3 is 14 residues long. Germline CDR1 is MNHEY and CDR2 is SMNVEV (reference sequence). V lost 6 bases and J lost 3; bases outside the gene matches: 6.

A single count supports this clonotype. The rearrangement uses TRBV10-3 and TRBJ2-6; 7 nucleotides agree with TRBD1. J was trimmed by 1 base and V by 6 bases; bases with no gene match: 6. Germline CDR1 ENHRY, CDR2 SYGVKD. The CDR3 is 16 amino acids. The CDR3 here is CAISDREWSGANVLTF. CDR3 sequence (DNA): TGTGCCATCAGCGACAGGGAGTGGTCTGGGGCCAACGTCCTGACTTTC.

This clonotype was detected many times. The V and J genes are TRBV4-1 and TRBJ1-1, with 8 nucleotides matching TRBD1. Germline CDR1 reads MGHRA; CDR2 reads YSYEKL. The CDR3 has 16 amino acids. J lost 4 bases, V lost 4 bases, and 11 bases had no gene match. The CDR3 nucleotides read TGCGCCAGCAGCCGCGGCGCCGGGACAGGCGTCACTGAAGCTTTCTTT. This translates into CASSRGAGTGVTEAFF.

This clonotype was picked up many times. V usage is TRBV5-4 and J usage is TRBJ2-2; unclear D gene. CDR3 length equals 13 residues. Germline V gene data show CDR1 as SGHNT and CDR2 as YYREEE (reference sequence). Trimming took off 4 bases at V and 7 bases at J, with 11 bases between the two ends. CDR3 nucleotide sequence: TGTGCCAGCAGCCCCGATTACGACGGGGAGCTGTTTTTT. It encodes CASSPDYDGELFF. Supplemented by reference TRBV5-4 and TRBJ2-2, the full variable domain reads ETGVTQSPTHLIKTRGQQVTLRCSSQSGHNTVSWYQQALGQGPQFIFQYYREEENGRGNFPPRFSGLQFPNYSSELNVNALELDDSALYLCASSPDYDGELFFGEGSRLTVL.